Given below is one T cell receptor (beta chain) in context. After extraction with the RNeasy kit, about 0.45 to 1 ug of the RNA was reverse transcribed using random hexamers. The CDR3 of TCR beta was amplified by immunoSEQ multiplex PCR across 54 Vbeta and 13 Jbeta. TCRdb re-derived calls from the immunoSEQ multiplex PCR reads in MiXCR, one entry per CDR3 protein. The sample records over 80,000 distinct CDR3 sequences, over 85% being singletons. The data belong to a study of CD8 T cells in Susac syndrome. There are 14 residues in the CDR3. Germline V gene data show CDR1 as SEHNR and CDR2 as FQNEAQ (reference sequence). Deletions cut 1 base from V and 6 bases from J, with 13 bases between. CD8+ and CD4+ T cells from blood underwent TCR beta sequencing, which was carried out in a high-throughput format. FACS enriched CD8+ TEMRA cells, while bulk CD8+ and CD4+ were negatively isolated.

This chain connects TRBV7-9 to TRBJ2-7, with D uncertain. The sequenced material came from CD8+ T cells from PBMCs. This receptor was obtained from a human donor in good health. CDR3 sequence (DNA): TGTGCCAGCAGCTTAGGCGGCCAGCCAGGCGAGCAGTACTTC. It encodes CASSLGGQPGEQYF. Filled out from reference TRBV7-9 and TRBJ2-7, the complete variable domain reads DTGVSQNPRHKITKRGQNVTFRCDPISEHNRLYWYRQTLGQGPEFLTYFQNEAQLEKSRLLSDRFSAERPKGSFSTLEIQRTEQGDSAMYLCASSLGGQPGEQYFGPGTRLTVT.